The sequence of this T cell receptor beta chain was determined in a study of human T cells and chemical hapten exposure. Time point given: healthy volunteer bleed at 6 weeks. Blood, whole and unfractionated, served as the source for total RNA extraction. With 6 bases clipped from V and 3 bases from J, the junction kept 13 bases outside the gene matches. The CDR3 is 16 amino acids. CDR1 and CDR2 (germline): SEHNR, FQNEAQ (reference sequence). Points from the study as a whole: TCRs above 1 in 1000 frequency did not change with DPC sensitization.

In the case of this clonotype: Its antigen is unidentified.

TCRdb recomputed calls from the RACE reads with MiXCR, one row per CDR3 protein. The table includes fewer than 85,000 distinct CDR3 sequences, around 8.7% detected once. J is TRBJ2-7 and V is TRBV7-9, with TRBD1 identical over 8 bases. The sequencing input was whole blood. This TCR derives from a male donor in good health. Some clones in this sample may be carry-over from other donors' samples. The CDR3 nucleotides are TGTGCCAGCAGACCCCGGCCCGACAGGGGCGACTACGAGCAGTACTTC. The encoded protein is CASRPRPDRGDYEQYF.